This T cell receptor (beta chain) was observed in a study of CD8 T cells in Susac syndrome. Sequencing of TCR beta was carried out in blood CD8+ and CD4+ T cells. The CD8+ and CD4+ T cells were isolated magnetically using a negative isolation approach, whereas the TEMRA cells were enriched by FACS. The J segment lost 4 bases and the V segment lost 4 bases, leaving 9 bases of the junction unmatched. The CDR3 loop spans 15 amino acids. Germline assignment: CDR1 MNHEY and CDR2 SVGAGI. This clonotype was found a few times. After extraction with the RNeasy kit, roughly 0.45 to 1 ug of the RNA was reverse transcribed using random hexamers. immunoSEQ multiplex PCR amplified TCR beta CDR3 across 54 Vbeta, 13 Jbeta. TCRdb reprocessed the immunoSEQ multiplex PCR reads via MiXCR and lists one record per CDR3 protein. The sample consists of about 120,000 distinct CDR3 sequences, 94% of them appearing once.

The sample was CD4+ T cells from PBMCs. The source of this sequence is a human donor in good health. V usage is TRBV6-5 and J usage is TRBJ2-5; 7 positions match TRBD2. As DNA, the CDR3 is TGTGCCAGCAGTTGGGAGGGTAACGTGGGAGAGACCCAGTACTTC. The encoded protein is CASSWEGNVGETQYF.